The TCR beta chain under discussion was sequenced for a study of glioma-infiltrating T cells. Amplification of TCR alpha and beta CDR3 regions from RNA used iRepertoire nested multiplex PCR. Via MiXCR, TCRdb re-called the multiplex PCR reads, giving one row per CDR3 protein. The sample holds about 130,000 distinct CDR3 sequences, approximately 25% seen once. CDR3 length: 15 residues. Trimming cost V 5 bases and J 4 bases; bases outside gene matches: 7. CDR1 SGHAT and CDR2 FQNNGV come from the germline V gene. This chain connects TRBV11-2 to TRBJ2-7; 11 nucleotides align to TRBD2. The material sequenced was glioma tissue, nonneoplastic brain tissue, or PBMCs (not recorded which). This sequence was found in a human donor with low-grade glioma or glioblastoma, undergoing nonglioma brain surgery, or in good health (not recorded which). The CDR3 loop is CASSRTSGSMYEQYF. The DNA for the CDR3 is TGTGCCAGCAGCCGGACTAGCGGGTCCATGTACGAGCAGTACTTC.